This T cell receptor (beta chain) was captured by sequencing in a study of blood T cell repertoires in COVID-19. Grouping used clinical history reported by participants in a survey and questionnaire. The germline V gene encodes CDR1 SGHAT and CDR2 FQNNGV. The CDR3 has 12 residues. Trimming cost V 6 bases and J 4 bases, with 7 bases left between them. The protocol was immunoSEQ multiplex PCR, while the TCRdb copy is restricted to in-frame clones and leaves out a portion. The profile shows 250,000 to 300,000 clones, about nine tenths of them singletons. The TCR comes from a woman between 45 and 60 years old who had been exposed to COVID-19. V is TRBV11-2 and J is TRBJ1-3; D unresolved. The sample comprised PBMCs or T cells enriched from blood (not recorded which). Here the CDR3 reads CASRLRGNTIYF. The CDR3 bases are TGTGCCAGCAGATTGAGGGGAAACACCATATATTTT.